The rows below give T cell receptor beta chains drawn from one sample of a study of Tregs in tolerant kidney transplant recipients. The data were produced by immunoSEQ multiplex PCR, yet TCRdb's version contains in-frame clones alone and is incomplete. The data hold roughly 69,000 clones, with roughly 98% observed a single time. The material sequenced was Tregs from blood, taken before the transplant. The receptor source for this set is a human donor who received a combined kidney and bone marrow transplant. Both conserved end residues are part of each CDR3. The order of the fields is clone size, V gene, D gene, J gene, CDR3 DNA, CDR3 protein. A D gene is named only where the DNA matches it firmly. Not all rows give a size; the values are once, few, many and, for expanded clones, a class.

-	TRBV6-1	TRBD1	TRBJ2-5	TGTGCCAGCAGTGCAAGGACAGGGAGAAAGACCCAGTACTTC	CASSARTGRKTQYF
-	TRBV29-1	-	TRBJ2-1	TGCAGCGTCTCTCTCGAGGTCTACAATGAGCAGTTCTTC	CSVSLEVYNEQFF
once	TRBV7-2	TRBD2	TRBJ2-7	TGTGCCAGCAGCTTAAATAGCGGGAGGTGGGGTTACGAGCAGTACTTC	CASSLNSGRWGYEQYF
-	TRBV30	TRBD1	TRBJ1-2	TGTGCCTGGATGGGGACAGGGGTAGGTGGCTACACCTTC	CAWMGTGVGGYTF
-	TRBV4-2	-	TRBJ2-7	TGTGCCAGCAGCCAAGGGGCGGGCCGCGAGCAGTACTTC	CASSQGAGREQYF
-	TRBV7-2	-	TRBJ1-2	TGTGCCAGCAGCTTTTCGGGGGATGGCTACACCTTC	CASSFSGDGYTF
-	TRBV4-1	TRBD1	TRBJ1-4	TGCGCCAGCAGCCCTGGGACAGCCGCAACTAATGAAAAACTGTTTTTT	CASSPGTAATNEKLFF
-	TRBV29-1	TRBD1	TRBJ2-7	TGCAGCGTTATGGGACAGGGGTTCATGGACGAGCAGTACTTC	CSVMGQGFMDEQYF
-	TRBV19	-	TRBJ1-1	TGTGCCAGTAGTTACATGATTCGGGGCACTGAAGCTTTCTTT	CASSYMIRGTEAFF
-	TRBV4-1	-	TRBJ2-7	TGCGCCAGCAGCCAAGACCGCAGGGTCTCCTACGAGCAGTACTTC	CASSQDRRVSYEQYF
-	TRBV11-2	-	TRBJ2-7	TGTGCCAGCAGCTTCAGACGGACTGTGTCAACCTACGAGCAGTACTTC	CASSFRRTVSTYEQYF
few	TRBV4-2	-	TRBJ2-1	TGTGCCAGCAGCTCCAGCGAGACAGGTTGGGCCTATGAGCAGTTCTTC	CASSSSETGWAYEQFF
-	TRBV7-2	-	TRBJ2-1	TGTGCCAGCAGCTTAGTTATCGGGGAGTCCTATGAGCAGTTCTTC	CASSLVIGESYEQFF
-	TRBV5-4	-	TRBJ2-3	TGTGCCAGCAGCTTGGGTAGCGGACTATATTCGATCACAGATACGCAGTATTTT	CASSLGSGLYSITDTQYF
-	TRBV4-3	-	TRBJ2-7	TGCGCCAGCAGCCCAGGGACATTGGTGGTGGAGCAGTACTTC	CASSPGTLVVEQYF
-	TRBV10-3	TRBD1	TRBJ2-1	TGTGCCATCAGGGGACAGGGGGGCAATGAGCAGTTCTTC	CAIRGQGGNEQFF
-	TRBV7-6	TRBD1	TRBJ2-6	TGTGCCAGCAGCAGGGGACAGGCTGGGGCCAACGTCCTGACTTTC	CASSRGQAGANVLTF
-	TRBV9	TRBD2	TRBJ2-2	TGTGCCAGCAGCGTAGTCCGACTAGCGGAAAAGTCGAACACCGGGGAGCTGTTTTTT	CASSVVRLAEKSNTGELFF
once	TRBV11-2	-	TRBJ1-1	TGTGCCAGCAGCTTAGCCACGGGAGCCATGAACACTGAAGCTTTCTTT	CASSLATGAMNTEAFF
once	TRBV7-9	TRBD1	TRBJ1-2	TGTGCCAGCAGCTCCAAGGGGGACTTGGGACAGGGTAAGACCCATGGCTACACCTTC	CASSSKGDLGQGKTHGYTF